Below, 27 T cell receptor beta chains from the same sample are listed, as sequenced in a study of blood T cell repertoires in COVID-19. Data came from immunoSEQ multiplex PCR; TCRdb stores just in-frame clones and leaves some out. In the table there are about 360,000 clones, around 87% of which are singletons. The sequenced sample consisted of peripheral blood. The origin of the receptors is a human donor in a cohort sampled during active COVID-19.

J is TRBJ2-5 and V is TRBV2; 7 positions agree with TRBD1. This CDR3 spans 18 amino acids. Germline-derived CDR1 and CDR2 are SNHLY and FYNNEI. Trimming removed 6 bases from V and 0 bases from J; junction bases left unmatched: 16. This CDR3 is CASRRDRARASYQETQYF. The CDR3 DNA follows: TGTGCCAGCAGAAGGGACAGAGCTCGAGCGTCTTACCAAGAGACCCAGTACTTC.

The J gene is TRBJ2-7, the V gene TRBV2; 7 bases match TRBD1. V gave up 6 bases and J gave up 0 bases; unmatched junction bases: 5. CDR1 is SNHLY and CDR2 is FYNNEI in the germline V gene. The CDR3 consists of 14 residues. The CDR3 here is CASRNGTASYEQYF. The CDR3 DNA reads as TGTGCCAGCAGAAATGGGACAGCCTCCTACGAGCAGTACTTC.

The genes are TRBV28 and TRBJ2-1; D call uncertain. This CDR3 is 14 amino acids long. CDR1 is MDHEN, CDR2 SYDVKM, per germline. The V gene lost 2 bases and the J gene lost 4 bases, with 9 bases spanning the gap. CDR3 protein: CASSLRDKYNEQFF. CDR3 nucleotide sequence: TGTGCCAGCAGTTTACGTGACAAATACAATGAGCAGTTCTTC.

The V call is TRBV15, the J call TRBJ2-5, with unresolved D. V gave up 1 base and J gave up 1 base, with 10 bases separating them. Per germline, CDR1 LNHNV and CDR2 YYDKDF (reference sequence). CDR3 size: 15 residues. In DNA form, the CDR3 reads TGTGCCACCAGCAGAGGCTCAGCGCTCCAAGAGACCCAGTACTTC. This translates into CATSRGSALQETQYF.

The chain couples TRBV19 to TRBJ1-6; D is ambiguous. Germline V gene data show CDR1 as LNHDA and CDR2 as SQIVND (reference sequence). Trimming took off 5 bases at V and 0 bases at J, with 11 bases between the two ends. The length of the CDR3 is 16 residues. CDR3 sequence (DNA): TGTGCCAGTAGTCCATCCACCAGCTCCTATAATTCACCCCTCCACTTT. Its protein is CASSPSTSSYNSPLHF. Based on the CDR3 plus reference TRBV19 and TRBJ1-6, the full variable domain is DGGITQSPKYLFRKEGQNVTLSCEQNLNHDAMYWYRQDPGQGLRLIYYSQIVNDFQKGDIAEGYSVSREKKESFPLTVTSAQKNPTAFYLCASSPSTSSYNSPLHFGNGTRLTVT.

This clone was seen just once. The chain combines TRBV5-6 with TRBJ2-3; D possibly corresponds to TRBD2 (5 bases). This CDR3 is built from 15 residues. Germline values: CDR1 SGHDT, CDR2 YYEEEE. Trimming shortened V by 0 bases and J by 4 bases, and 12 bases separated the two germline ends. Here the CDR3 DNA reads TGTGCCAGCAGCTTGGTGGGGTCCGGGGCAGATACGCAGTATTTT. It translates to CASSLVGSGADTQYF.

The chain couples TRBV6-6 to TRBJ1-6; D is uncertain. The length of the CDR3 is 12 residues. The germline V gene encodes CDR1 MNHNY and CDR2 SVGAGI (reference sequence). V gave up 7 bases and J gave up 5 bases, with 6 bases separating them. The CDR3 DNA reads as TGTGCCAGCAAGGAGAATAATTCACCCCTCCACTTT. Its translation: CASKENNSPLHF.

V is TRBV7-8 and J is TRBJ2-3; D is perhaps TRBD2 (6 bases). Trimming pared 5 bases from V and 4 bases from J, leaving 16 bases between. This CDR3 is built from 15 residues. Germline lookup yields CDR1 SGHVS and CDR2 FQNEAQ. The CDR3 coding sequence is TGTGCCAGCAGCGTGACTAGAAACATTGCAGATACGCAGTATTTT. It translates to CASSVTRNIADTQYF.

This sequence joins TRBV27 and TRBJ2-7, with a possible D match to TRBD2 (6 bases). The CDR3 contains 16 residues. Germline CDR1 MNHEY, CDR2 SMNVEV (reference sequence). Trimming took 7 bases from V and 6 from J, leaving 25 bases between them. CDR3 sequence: CASKLGGWAGRGEQYF. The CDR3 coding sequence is TGTGCCAGCAAATTGGGCGGATGGGCGGGAAGGGGCGAGCAGTACTTC.

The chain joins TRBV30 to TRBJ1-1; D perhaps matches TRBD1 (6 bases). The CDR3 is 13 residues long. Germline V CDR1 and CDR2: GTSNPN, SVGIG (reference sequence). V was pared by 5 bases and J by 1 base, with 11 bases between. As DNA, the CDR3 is TGTGCCTGGGCCTGGACAGCGAACACTGAAGCTTTCTTT. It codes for CAWAWTANTEAFF.

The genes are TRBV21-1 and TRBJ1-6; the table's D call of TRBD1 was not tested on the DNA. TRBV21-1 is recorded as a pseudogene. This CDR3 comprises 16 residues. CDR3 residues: CASSPRFRGYNSPLHF. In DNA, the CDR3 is TGTGCCAGCAGCCCCCGTTTCAGGGGTTATAATTCACCCCTCCACTTT.

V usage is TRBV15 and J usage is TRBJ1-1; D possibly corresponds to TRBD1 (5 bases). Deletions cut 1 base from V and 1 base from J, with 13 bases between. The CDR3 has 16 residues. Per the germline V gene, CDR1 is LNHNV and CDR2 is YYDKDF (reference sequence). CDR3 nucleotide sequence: TGTGCCACCAGCAGAGGGGGCTTAGCGGGGAACACTGAAGCTTTCTTT. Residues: CATSRGGLAGNTEAFF.

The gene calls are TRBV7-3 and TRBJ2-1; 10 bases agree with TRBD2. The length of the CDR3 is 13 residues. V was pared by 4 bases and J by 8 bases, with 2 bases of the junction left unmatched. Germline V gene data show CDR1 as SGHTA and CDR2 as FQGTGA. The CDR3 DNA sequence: TGTGCCAGCAGCTCCCTAGCGGGGGATGAGCAGTTCTTC. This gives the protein CASSSLAGDEQFF.

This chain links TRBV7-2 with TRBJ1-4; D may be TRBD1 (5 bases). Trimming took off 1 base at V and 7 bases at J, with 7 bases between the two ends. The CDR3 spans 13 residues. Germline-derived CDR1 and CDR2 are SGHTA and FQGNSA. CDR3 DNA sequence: TGTGCCAGCAGCTTAGGGGACTTTGAAAAACTGTTTTTT. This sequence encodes CASSLGDFEKLFF.

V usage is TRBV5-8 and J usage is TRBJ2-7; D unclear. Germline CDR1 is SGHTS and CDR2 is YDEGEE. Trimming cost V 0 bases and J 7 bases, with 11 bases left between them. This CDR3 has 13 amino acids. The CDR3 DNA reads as TGTGCCAGCAGCTTGGGTCCAGGCTTTGAGCAGTACTTC. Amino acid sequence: CASSLGPGFEQYF.

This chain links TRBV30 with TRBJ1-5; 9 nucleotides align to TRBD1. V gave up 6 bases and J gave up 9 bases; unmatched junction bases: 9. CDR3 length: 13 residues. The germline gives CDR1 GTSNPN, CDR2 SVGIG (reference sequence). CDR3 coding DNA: TGTGCCTGCTCGGGACAGGGCTCTGGGCCCCAGCATTTT. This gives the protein CACSGQGSGPQHF.

The CDR3 DNA sequence: TGTGCCAGCAGCTTAGCTGGCCGCGGAGCTGGAAACACCATATATTTT. Translated: CASSLAGRGAGNTIYF. The chain links TRBV7-9 to TRBJ1-3; D is unclear. Germline CDR1 and CDR2: SEHNR and FQNEAQ (reference sequence). The CDR3 loop spans 16 amino acids. Trimming removed 0 bases at V and 2 bases at J, with 11 bases between.

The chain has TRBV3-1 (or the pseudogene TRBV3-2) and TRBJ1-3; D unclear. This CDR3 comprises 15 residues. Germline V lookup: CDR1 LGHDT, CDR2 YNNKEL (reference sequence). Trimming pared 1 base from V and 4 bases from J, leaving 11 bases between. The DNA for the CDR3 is TGTGCCAGCAGCCAAGTCGAGGGTTCCGGAAACACCATATATTTT. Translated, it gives CASSQVEGSGNTIYF.

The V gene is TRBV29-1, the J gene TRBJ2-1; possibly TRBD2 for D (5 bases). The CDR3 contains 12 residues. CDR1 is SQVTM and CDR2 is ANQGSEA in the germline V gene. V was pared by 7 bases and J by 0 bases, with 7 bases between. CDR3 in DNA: TGCAGCGCCACTAGCTCCTACAATGAGCAGTTCTTC. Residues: CSATSSYNEQFF.

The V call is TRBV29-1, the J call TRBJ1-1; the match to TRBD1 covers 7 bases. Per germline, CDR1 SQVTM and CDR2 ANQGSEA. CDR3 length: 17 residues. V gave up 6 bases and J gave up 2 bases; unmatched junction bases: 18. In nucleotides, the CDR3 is TGCAGCGTAGTCCTCCTCCGTACCGGGACAGATAACACTGAAGCTTTCTTT. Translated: CSVVLLRTGTDNTEAFF. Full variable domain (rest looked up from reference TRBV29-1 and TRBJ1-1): SAVISQKPSRDICQRGTSLTIQCQVDSQVTMMFWYRQQPGQSLTLIATANQGSEATYESGFVIDKFPISRPNLTFSTLTVSNMSPEDSSIYLCSVVLLRTGTDNTEAFFGQGTRLTVV.

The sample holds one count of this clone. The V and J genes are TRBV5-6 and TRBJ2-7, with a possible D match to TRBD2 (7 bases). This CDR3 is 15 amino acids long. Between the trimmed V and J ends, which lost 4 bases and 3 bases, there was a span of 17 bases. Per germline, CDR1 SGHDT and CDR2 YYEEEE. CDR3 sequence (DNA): TGTGCCAGCAGCCCGGGGGGCCGGAATTTCTACGAGCAGTACTTC. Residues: CASSPGGRNFYEQYF.

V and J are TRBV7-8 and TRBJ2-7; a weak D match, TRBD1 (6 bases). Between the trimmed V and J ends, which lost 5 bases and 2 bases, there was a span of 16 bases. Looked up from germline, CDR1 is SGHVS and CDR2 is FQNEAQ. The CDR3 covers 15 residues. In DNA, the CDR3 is TGTGCCAGCAGCCCGGAGACAGGTTCAACCTACGAGCAGTACTTC. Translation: CASSPETGSTYEQYF.

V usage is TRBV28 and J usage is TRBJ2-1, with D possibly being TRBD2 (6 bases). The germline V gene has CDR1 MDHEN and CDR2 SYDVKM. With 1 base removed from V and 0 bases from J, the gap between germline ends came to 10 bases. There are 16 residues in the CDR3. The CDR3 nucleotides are TGTGCCAGCAGTTTATCGGCCGGGGGCTCCTACAATGAGCAGTTCTTC. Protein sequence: CASSLSAGGSYNEQFF.

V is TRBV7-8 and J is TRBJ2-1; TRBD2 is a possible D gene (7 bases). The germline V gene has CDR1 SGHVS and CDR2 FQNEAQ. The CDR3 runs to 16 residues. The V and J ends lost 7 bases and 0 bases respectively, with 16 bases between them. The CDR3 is CASIKPGGLSYNEQFF. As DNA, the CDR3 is TGTGCCAGCATCAAACCGGGGGGCCTCTCCTACAATGAGCAGTTCTTC.

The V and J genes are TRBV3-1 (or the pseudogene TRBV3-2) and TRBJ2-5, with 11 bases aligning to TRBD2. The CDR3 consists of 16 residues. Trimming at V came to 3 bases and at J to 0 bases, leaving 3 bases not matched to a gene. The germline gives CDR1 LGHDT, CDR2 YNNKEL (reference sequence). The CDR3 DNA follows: TGTGCCAGCAGCCATCAGACTAGCGGGAACCAAGAGACCCAGTACTTC. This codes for CASSHQTSGNQETQYF.

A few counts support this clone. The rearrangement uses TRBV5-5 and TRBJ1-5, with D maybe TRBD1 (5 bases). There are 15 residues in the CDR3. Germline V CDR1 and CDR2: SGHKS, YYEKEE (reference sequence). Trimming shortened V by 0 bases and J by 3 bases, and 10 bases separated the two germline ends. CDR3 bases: TGTGCCAGCAGCTTGGGGGGCGGAATCAATCAGCCCCAGCATTTT. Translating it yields CASSLGGGINQPQHF.

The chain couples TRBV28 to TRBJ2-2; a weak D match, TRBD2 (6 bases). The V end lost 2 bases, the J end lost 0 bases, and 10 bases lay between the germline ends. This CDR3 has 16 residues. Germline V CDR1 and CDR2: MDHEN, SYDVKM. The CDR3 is CASSLGRGPNTGELFF. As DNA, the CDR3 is TGTGCCAGCAGTTTAGGGCGGGGTCCGAACACCGGGGAGCTGTTTTTT.